A single sample gave rise to the 12 T cell receptor beta chains below, sequenced in a study of blood T cell repertoires in COVID-19 (dated by TCRdb to the early 2020s). To prepare the library, the immunoSEQ multiplex PCR assay was applied. TCRdb took this table from immuneACCESS and kept in-frame rearrangements with V and J called. Such tables lack part of the clones; where checked against another copy, unresolved V genes explain under half of the gap, and the rest is unexplained. The table for this sample lists around 160,000 clones; 75% to 85% of them were counted only once. The top ten clonotypes cover 11% of the sample. Sample: peripheral blood. These receptors were collected from a human donor in a cohort sampled during active COVID-19.

The J gene is TRBJ2-5, the V gene TRBV12-1; the D call in the table, TRBD2, was not verified against the DNA. TRBV12-1 is flagged as a pseudogene. The CDR3 runs 15 residues. The CDR3 sequence: CASSLTSGGDRIQYF. The CDR3 coding sequence is TGTGCCAGCAGCTTAACTAGCGGGGGAGACAGAATCCAGTACTTC.

This clone was observed a single time. The chain combines TRBV20-1 with TRBJ2-3, with 10 bases lining up with TRBD2. The junction had 3 bases not matched to a gene; V was cut back by 3 bases and J by 0 bases. Germline CDR1 reads DFQATT; CDR2 reads SNEGSKA (reference sequence). CDR3 length: 15 amino acids. CDR3 in amino acids: CSASVTSGSTDTQYF. In DNA, the CDR3 is TGCAGTGCTAGTGTGACTAGCGGGAGCACAGATACGCAGTATTTT.

In nucleotides, the CDR3 is TGTGCCAGCAGCCCCGGACAGGGGGCAACAGATACGCAGTATTTT. It yields the protein CASSPGQGATDTQYF. The gene calls are TRBV6-4 and TRBJ2-3; 11 bases map to TRBD1. Trimming removed 6 bases from V and 3 bases from J; junction bases left unmatched: 5. The CDR3 extends over 15 amino acids. In germline, CDR1 is MRHNA, CDR2 SNTAGT.

The genes are TRBV15 and TRBJ2-7; 7 nucleotides agree with TRBD1. This CDR3 region has 14 residues. Germline CDR1 is LNHNV and CDR2 is YYDKDF (reference sequence). After removal of 0 bases from V and 4 bases from J, the junction contained 3 bases not matched to a gene. CDR3 amino acids: CATSRDGTAYEQYF. The CDR3 bases are TGTGCCACCAGCAGAGATGGGACAGCGTACGAGCAGTACTTC.

V is TRBV27 and J is TRBJ2-1; 13 nucleotides line up with TRBD2. J lost 0 bases, V lost 4 bases, and 3 bases had no gene match. The germline gives CDR1 MNHEY, CDR2 SMNVEV (reference sequence). This CDR3 comprises 17 residues. CDR3 residues: CASSSWTSGGSYNEQFF. CDR3 coding DNA: TGTGCCAGCAGTTCCTGGACTAGCGGGGGCTCCTACAATGAGCAGTTCTTC.

J is TRBJ2-1 and V is TRBV19; 13 nucleotides agree with TRBD2. J gave up 8 bases and V 5 bases, and 6 bases lay outside the gene matches. CDR3 size: 15 residues. From germline, CDR1 is LNHDA and CDR2 SQIVND (reference sequence). CDR3 residues: CASSPPTSGRHEQFF. CDR3 sequence (DNA): TGTGCCAGTAGTCCTCCGACTAGCGGGAGGCATGAGCAGTTCTTC.

The chain couples TRBV20-1 to TRBJ2-1, with D possibly TRBD2 on 6 matching bases. Germline CDR1 reads DFQATT; CDR2 reads SNEGSKA (reference sequence). The CDR3 is 13 residues long. The ends were cut back, 3 bases at V and 6 bases at J, with 12 bases in the middle. CDR3: CSASYGTFNEQFF. As DNA, the CDR3 is TGCAGTGCTAGTTACGGGACTTTCAATGAGCAGTTCTTC.

There are many counts of this clone. The V and J genes are TRBV15 and TRBJ2-5; 11 bases match TRBD2. Germline assignment: CDR1 LNHNV and CDR2 YYDKDF (reference sequence). Unmatched junction bases numbered 17, after V lost 0 bases and J lost 5 bases. The CDR3 spans 20 residues. For the CDR3, the DNA is TGTGCCACCAGCAGAGATCCCCGGCTAGCGGGGGGCCATCGGGCGGAGACCCAGTACTTC. This translates into CATSRDPRLAGGHRAETQYF.

The V call is TRBV5-4, the J call TRBJ2-5, with 8 bases aligning to TRBD1. The CDR3 contains 13 residues. CDR1 and CDR2 from the germline V gene are SGHNT and YYREEE (reference sequence). After removal of 7 bases from V and 1 base from J, the junction contained 3 bases not matched to a gene. CDR3 in amino acids: CASHDRGQETQYF. The CDR3 bases are TGTGCCAGCCACGACAGGGGCCAAGAGACCCAGTACTTC.

J is TRBJ2-6 and V is TRBV7-8; D might be TRBD1 (6 bases). Trimming shortened V by 4 bases and J by 0 bases, and 13 bases separated the two germline ends. The CDR3 totals 17 residues. Germline CDR1 reads SGHVS; CDR2 reads FQNEAQ. Written as DNA, the CDR3 is TGTGCCAGCAGCTACGGGACAAGAAACTCTGGGGCCAACGTCCTGACTTTC. It is translated as CASSYGTRNSGANVLTF.

The gene calls are TRBV7-8 and TRBJ2-3, with 7 positions matching TRBD1. V trimming: 5 bases; J trimming: 2 bases; junction bases outside the gene matches: 16. CDR3 length equals 18 residues. Per the germline V gene, CDR1 is SGHVS and CDR2 is FQNEAQ. The CDR3 bases are TGTGCCAGCAGCCCATACAGGGGTGGGAACTATCTCACAGATACGCAGTATTTT. Translating it yields CASSPYRGGNYLTDTQYF.

V gene TRBV4-3 combines with J gene TRBJ2-1; possibly TRBD1 for D (6 bases). This CDR3 has 15 amino acids. CDR1 is LGHNA and CDR2 is YSLEER in the germline V gene. The ends were cut back, 2 bases at V and 6 bases at J, with 14 bases in the middle. The CDR3 DNA follows: TGCGCCAGCAGCCAATACAGACAGGACGGCAATGAGCAGTTCTTC. It translates to CASSQYRQDGNEQFF.